Following are 21 T cell receptor beta chains from one sample sequenced in a study of persistence of HIV-infected CD4 T cells. Nonspecific anti-CD3/anti-CD28 bead stimulation represents the broad CD4+ T cell repertoire. Sorting of responding CD4+ T cells relied on upregulated CD40 ligand together with CD69. The immunoSEQ assay was version 4, run in survey mode. TCRdb's table, derived via immunoSEQ multiplex PCR, lists solely in-frame clones and lacks some. The sample contains roughly 43,000 clones, approximately 91% of which appear only once. Their antigens are not known. Here the sequenced sample was CD4+ T cells sorted from PBMCs after roughly 18-hour stimulation, taken from a patient who received antiretroviral therapy. The source of these receptors is an adult man with HIV who was CMV-seropositive.

This rearrangement joins TRBV7-3 to TRBJ2-3; 11 nucleotides align to TRBD2. This CDR3 contains 14 residues. Germline loops: CDR1 SGHTA, CDR2 FQGTGA. Trimming took 4 bases from V and 7 from J; bases not matched to a gene: 4. CDR3 coding DNA: TGTGCCAGCAGCTCAACTAGCGGGGGAAATACGCAGTATTTT. Translated: CASSSTSGGNTQYF.

The rearrangement uses TRBV14 and TRBJ2-7, with D tentatively TRBD1 or TRBD2 (5 bases each). CDR1 and CDR2 from the germline V gene are SGHDN and FVKESK. Between the trimmed V and J ends, which lost 4 bases and 2 bases, there was a span of 15 bases. The CDR3 has 15 amino acids. CDR3: CASSLYPGTPYEQYF. The CDR3 coding sequence is TGTGCCAGCAGCCTATACCCAGGGACCCCCTACGAGCAGTACTTC.

The J gene is TRBJ1-5, the V gene TRBV2; 8 bases fit TRBD1. This CDR3 is built from 15 residues. Germline CDR1 reads SNHLY; CDR2 reads FYNNEI. The V gene end was trimmed by 1 base and the J gene end by 6 bases; junction bases not matched to a gene: 5. The CDR3 here is CASSEDLQGGQPQHF. CDR3 bases: TGTGCCAGCAGTGAAGATTTACAGGGGGGTCAGCCCCAGCATTTT.

The genes are TRBV5-5 and TRBJ2-3; D not certain. The CDR3 spans 14 residues. Germline V lookup: CDR1 SGHKS, CDR2 YYEKEE (reference sequence). V was pared by 2 bases and J by 2 bases, with 9 bases between. Written as DNA, the CDR3 is TGTGCCAGCAGCTTTTTGGGGAACACAGATACGCAGTATTTT. Translating gives CASSFLGNTDTQYF.

The V gene is TRBV5-4, the J gene TRBJ1-5; the D gene is possibly TRBD1 (5 bases). CDR1 and CDR2 from the germline V gene are SGHNT and YYREEE (reference sequence). V lost 2 bases and J 3 bases, leaving 9 bases between the germline ends. The CDR3 is made up of 14 amino acids. The CDR3 sequence: CASSFGGDNQPQHF. The CDR3 DNA follows: TGTGCCAGCAGCTTCGGGGGGGACAATCAGCCCCAGCATTTT.

Only one count was recorded for this clone. J is TRBJ2-7 and V is TRBV7-2, with a weak D call TRBD1 (5 bases). CDR1 and CDR2 (germline): SGHTA, FQGNSA. Between the trimmed V and J ends, which lost 1 base and 12 bases, there was a span of 16 bases. CDR3 length equals 13 residues. The CDR3: CASSLGRASVTYF. The CDR3 bases are TGTGCCAGCAGCTTAGGCAGGGCATCCGTGACGTACTTC.

The V call is TRBV18, the J call TRBJ2-7; D unclear. Germline V gene sequence: CDR1 KGHSH, CDR2 LQKENI. This CDR3 comprises 14 residues. Trimming pared 1 base from V and 1 base from J, leaving 8 bases between. The CDR3 coding sequence is TGTGCCAGCTCACCACGGGCGGATTCCTACGAGCAGTACTTC. Protein sequence: CASSPRADSYEQYF.

The J gene is TRBJ2-1, the V gene TRBV20-1, with D hard to call. Germline CDR1 and CDR2: DFQATT and SNEGSKA (reference sequence). Trimming took off 3 bases at V and 5 bases at J, with 14 bases between the two ends. There are 14 residues in the CDR3. For the CDR3, the DNA is TGCAGTGCTAGTCGGGTGGTTCTAGACAATGAGCAGTTCTTC. Its protein product is CSASRVVLDNEQFF.

This clone was observed a few times. This chain connects TRBV12-3 or TRBV12-4 to TRBJ1-1; no reliable D call. V was shortened by 6 bases and J by 4 bases, with 6 bases between the two germline ends. This CDR3 has 11 residues. CDR3 DNA sequence: TGTGCCAGCAGGATGACCACTGAAGCTTTCTTT. Its protein is CASRMTTEAFF.

V usage is TRBV27 and J usage is TRBJ1-1; unclear D gene. Trimming pared 11 bases from V and 0 bases from J, leaving 16 bases between. Germline V CDR1 and CDR2: MNHEY, SMNVEV (reference sequence). This CDR3 has 14 residues. CDR3 sequence (DNA): TGTGCCCCAACGAACCCCCATTTGAACACTGAAGCTTTCTTT. It codes for CAPTNPHLNTEAFF.

The chain uses TRBV28 and TRBJ1-1; D not resolved. Between the trimmed V and J ends, which lost 7 bases and 7 bases, there was a span of 16 bases. Germline V gene sequence: CDR1 MDHEN, CDR2 SYDVKM. The CDR3 spans 13 residues. The CDR3 DNA reads TGTGCCAGCACCGCGGACCGACTCCTTGAAGCTTTCTTT. The encoded protein is CASTADRLLEAFF. Complete variable domain (other parts from reference TRBV28 and TRBJ1-1): DVKVTQSSRYLVKRTGEKVFLECVQDMDHENMFWYRQDPGLGLRLIYFSYDVKMKEKGDIPEGYSVSREKKERFSLILESASTNQTSMYLCASTADRLLEAFFGQGTRLTVV.

The chain employs TRBV5-1 and TRBJ2-7; TRBD2 aligns across 9 bases. The V gene's germline CDR1 is SGHRS and CDR2 YFSETQ. CDR3 length equals 16 residues. The V and J ends lost 2 bases and 4 bases, in that order; junction bases with no gene match: 10. This CDR3 is CASSLSFPSGVYEQYF. The CDR3 DNA follows: TGCGCCAGCAGCTTATCTTTTCCTAGCGGGGTTTACGAGCAGTACTTC.

The gene calls are TRBV3-1 (or the pseudogene TRBV3-2) and TRBJ2-1, with 11 bases lining up with TRBD2. The CDR3 loop spans 17 amino acids. The germline gives CDR1 LGHDT, CDR2 YNNKEL (reference sequence). With 6 bases clipped from V and 5 bases from J, the junction kept 12 bases outside the gene matches. CDR3 sequence: CASSLRLAGGRNNEQFF. The CDR3 coding sequence is TGTGCCAGCAGTTTACGGCTAGCGGGGGGCCGTAACAATGAGCAGTTCTTC.

CDR3 in amino acids: CASSPERGPSGNSPLHF. The CDR3 DNA reads as TGCGCCAGCAGCCCGGAGAGGGGGCCCTCCGGTAATTCACCCCTCCACTTT. This chain links TRBV5-1 with TRBJ1-6; 7 nucleotides align to TRBD1. This CDR3 has 17 amino acids. The germline CDR1 and CDR2 sequences are SGHRS and YFSETQ. J lost 6 bases, V lost 4 bases, and 13 bases had no gene match.

The chain employs TRBV24-1 and TRBJ2-1; D is ambiguous. From germline, CDR1 is KGHDR and CDR2 SFDVKD. V lost 5 bases and J 4 bases, leaving 8 bases between the germline ends. The CDR3 runs to 13 residues. CDR3 sequence reads: CATSGPPYNEQFF. The CDR3 bases are TGTGCCACCAGTGGCCCCCCGTACAATGAGCAGTTCTTC.

The CDR3 sequence is CASSVPTSGPRDTQYF. The CDR3 DNA sequence: TGCGCCAGCAGTGTCCCGACTAGCGGGCCCCGGGATACGCAGTATTTT. The chain uses TRBV10-2 and TRBJ2-3, with 10 bases identical to TRBD2. Unmatched junction bases numbered 10, after V lost 4 bases and J lost 6 bases. Germline CDR1 is WSHSY and CDR2 is SAAADI. The CDR3 is made up of 16 amino acids.

V and J are TRBV10-1 and TRBJ1-6; D is uncertain. Germline V gene data show CDR1 as WNHNN and CDR2 as SYGVQD (reference sequence). The CDR3 consists of 15 residues. V lost 6 bases and J lost 6, with 15 bases in between. Written as DNA, the CDR3 is TGCGCCAGCAGAGACGGACGGAAAATTAATTCACCCCTCCACTTT. Its protein is CASRDGRKINSPLHF.

This clone showed up just once. The chain is built from TRBV5-1 and TRBJ2-7; a possible D gene is TRBD2 (5 bases). Trimming took 1 base from V and 5 from J, leaving 13 bases between them. Germline CDR1 SGHRS, CDR2 YFSETQ. The CDR3 runs 14 residues. For the CDR3, the DNA is TGCGCCAGCAGCTTGAGGAGGTCTGCCGACGAGCAGTACTTC. Residues: CASSLRRSADEQYF. Full variable domain (rest looked up from reference TRBV5-1 and TRBJ2-7): KAGVTQTPRYLIKTRGQQVTLSCSPISGHRSVSWYQQTPGQGLQFLFEYFSETQRNKGNFPGRFSGRQFSNSRSEMNVSTLELGDSALYLCASSLRRSADEQYFGPGTRLTVT.

This chain uses TRBV7-8 with TRBJ1-1; unclear D gene. V dropped 4 bases and J dropped 8 bases, with 20 bases sitting between them. The CDR3 runs 15 residues. Germline assignment: CDR1 SGHVS and CDR2 FQNEAQ. The CDR3 reads CASSSSEHGSMEAFF. CDR3 in DNA: TGTGCCAGCAGCTCCAGCGAGCACGGAAGCATGGAAGCTTTCTTT.

The chain carries TRBV12-3 or TRBV12-4 and TRBJ2-3, with 8 bases fitting TRBD2. This CDR3 has 11 residues. Here the CDR3 reads CATGGADTQYF. The CDR3 DNA reads as TGTGCTACGGGGGGGGCAGATACGCAGTATTTT.

The chain uses TRBV5-4 and TRBJ1-2, with D perhaps TRBD1 (5 bases). V lost 2 bases and J 3 bases, leaving 17 bases between the germline ends. Germline V CDR1 and CDR2: SGHNT, YYREEE (reference sequence). The CDR3 is 16 amino acids. DNA for the CDR3: TGTGCCAGCAGCTTAGCACCCAGGGAGGGCGACTATGGCTACACCTTC. Translation gives CASSLAPREGDYGYTF. Based on the CDR3 plus reference TRBV5-4 and TRBJ1-2, the full variable domain is ETGVTQSPTHLIKTRGQQVTLRCSSQSGHNTVSWYQQALGQGPQFIFQYYREEENGRGNFPPRFSGLQFPNYSSELNVNALELDDSALYLCASSLAPREGDYGYTFGSGTRLTVV.